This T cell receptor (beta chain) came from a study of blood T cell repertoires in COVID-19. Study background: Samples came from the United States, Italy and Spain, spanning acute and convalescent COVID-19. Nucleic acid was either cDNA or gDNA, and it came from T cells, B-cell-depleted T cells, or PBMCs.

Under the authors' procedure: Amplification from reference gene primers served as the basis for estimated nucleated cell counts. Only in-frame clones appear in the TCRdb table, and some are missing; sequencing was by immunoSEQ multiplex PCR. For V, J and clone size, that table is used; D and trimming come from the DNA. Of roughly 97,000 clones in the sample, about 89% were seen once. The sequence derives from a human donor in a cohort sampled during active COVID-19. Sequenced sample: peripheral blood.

The CDR3 coding sequence is TGTGCCAGCAGCTTGTGGCGGTTGAACACTGAAGCTTTCTTT. The encoded protein is CASSLWRLNTEAFF. The rearrangement links TRBV5-4 to TRBJ1-1; D unclear. CDR1 and CDR2 from the germline V gene are SGHNT and YYREEE (reference sequence). Trimming removed 1 base from V and 0 bases from J, with 7 bases in between. The CDR3 consists of 14 residues.